This TCR beta chain was identified in a study of blood T cell repertoires in COVID-19 (TCRdb year 2020). Regarding the study in general: Collaborator samples came from the United States, Italy and Spain and covered acute and convalescent phases of COVID-19. The material from the prospective study consisted of cDNA or gDNA derived from T cells, B-cell-depleted T cells, or PBMCs. The dataset comprised deeply sampled blood TCRbeta repertoires from subjects exposed to, actively infected with, or recovered from COVID-19. The repertoires were released in a freely available public database intended as a resource for research on the immune response to SARS-CoV-2. Samples came from the ongoing ImmuneRACE study (first 160 participants) plus 1,254 subjects from 6 global collaborators. Sample metadata almost always included a de-identified subject ID, COVID-19 status, age in years and sex. Where available, HLA class I and class II types were obtained from metadata supplied by the sample provider rather than from assay-based typing. What the study reported, not specific to this receptor: The quantity of clinical and demographic metadata differed by source and by participant and was supplied without curation.

TCRbeta CDR3 regions were amplified from genomic DNA using the immunoSEQ Assay, a bias-controlled multiplex PCR. Per the source publication's procedure: The number of nucleated cells in each sample was estimated from the amplification of reference gene primers within the assay. To quantify the absolute abundance of each unique TCRbeta CDR3 rearrangement, sequence reads were collapsed and filtered. For each sample, productive Simpson clonality was calculated as the square root of Simpson's diversity index over productive rearrangements. As stored in TCRdb, this immuneACCESS dataset retains in-frame rearrangements with V and J assigned. A fraction of the clones does not appear; measured against another copy, unresolved V genes explain less than half of the discrepancy, and the remainder lacks a known reason. That table gives V, J and clone size, and the DNA gave D and trimming. The sample yields 110,000 to 150,000 clones; roughly 89% were counted once. The leading ten clones occupy just under 3% of the sample.

About this clone itself: What this receptor recognizes is not known. At one end, the junction sequence differs from germline, possibly due to a read error.

Collaborating institutions collected whole blood in K2EDTA tubes following their own protocols. Collaborator samples were shipped for TCRbeta analysis as frozen whole blood, isolated PBMCs, or DNA extracted from either sample type. CDR3 length: 14 amino acids, cysteine to phenylalanine. Just CDR3 DNA is preserved here, 42 bases in frame from base 1. CDR1 and CDR2 (SGHNT, YYREEE) derive from the germline V gene (reference sequence). This TCR derives from a man in his 60s with active or convalescent COVID-19. This sequence uses TRBV5-4 and TRBJ2-5; the D gene is perhaps TRBD1, on 5 matching bases. The sample comprised peripheral blood. The CDR3 amino acid sequence is: CATSPNRNQETQYF. In nucleotide form, the sequence is TGTGCCACCAGCCCCAACAGGAACCAAGAGACCCAGTACTTC. Here the CDR3 is joined to the reference TRBV5-4 and TRBJ2-5 genes, and the full variable domain is: ETGVTQSPTHLIKTRGQQVTLRCSSQSGHNTVSWYQQALGQGPQFIFQYYREEENGRGNFPPRFSGLQFPNYSSELNVNALELDDSALYLCATSPNRNQETQYFGPGTRLLVL.